The 14 T cell receptor beta chains listed next were all sequenced from one sample in a study of T cells in Graves' hyperthyroidism and ophthalmopathy. TCR beta CDR3 regions were amplified from RNA. First-round RT-PCR of the TCR CDR3 relied on the HTBI primer set. TCRdb passed the multiplex PCR reads through MiXCR, listing each CDR3 protein once. The table lists under 300,000 distinct CDR3 sequences, 10% to 15% of them singletons. The material sequenced was blood. The receptors here all came from a woman aged 25 to 39 with Graves' hyperthyroidism that later progressed to Graves' ophthalmopathy.

This clonotype was seen more than once but under ten times. The chain combines TRBV9 with TRBJ1-4; 9 bases are shared with TRBD1. The V gene's germline CDR1 is SGDLS and CDR2 YYNGEE. The CDR3 is made up of 15 amino acids. V shed 0 bases and J 8 bases; nucleotides not matched to a gene: 5. The CDR3 sequence: CASSVAGQGKEKLFF. CDR3 sequence (DNA): TGTGCCAGCAGCGTAGCAGGACAGGGGAAGGAAAAACTGTTTTTT.

This clonotype occurred a few times. This chain connects TRBV10-3 to TRBJ2-1, with D hard to call. The CDR3 is 17 amino acids. The V gene's germline CDR1 is ENHRY and CDR2 SYGVKD. Trimming left V 0 bases short and J 3 bases short, with 15 bases between. CDR3 sequence reads: CAISESMSTTFYNEQFF. CDR3 bases: TGTGCCATCAGTGAGTCGATGTCAACGACGTTCTACAATGAGCAGTTCTTC.

This clonotype was seen at least ten times. This chain uses TRBV4-3 with TRBJ1-5; D ambiguous. CDR3 length equals 16 residues. CDR1 is LGHNA, CDR2 YSLEER, per germline. Deletions cut 4 bases from V and 0 bases from J, with 13 bases between. CDR3 DNA sequence: TGCGCCAGCAGCCTTTGTTTGGGTGATAGCAATCAGCCCCAGCATTTT. Encoded protein: CASSLCLGDSNQPQHF.

This clonotype occurred many times. The V gene is TRBV5-1, the J gene TRBJ1-2; the D is unclear. CDR1 and CDR2 (germline): SGHRS, YFSETQ. This CDR3 has 13 residues. V was clipped by 0 bases and J by 6 bases, with 9 bases between them. CDR3: CASSLGEGDGYTF. The CDR3 DNA reads as TGCGCCAGCAGCTTGGGGGAGGGAGATGGCTACACCTTC.

The J gene is TRBJ2-2, the V gene TRBV4-2; 8 nucleotides match TRBD2. CDR1 is LGHNA and CDR2 is YNFKEQ in the germline V gene. This CDR3 has 15 amino acids. V was pared by 3 bases and J by 6 bases, with 6 bases of the junction left unmatched. This CDR3 reads CASSQTSVEPGELFF. CDR3 in DNA: TGTGCCAGCAGCCAGACTAGCGTAGAGCCCGGGGAGCTGTTTTTT.

In this sample, this clonotype turned up many times. The chain employs TRBV19 and TRBJ2-3; D perhaps matches TRBD1 (6 bases). CDR1 LNHDA and CDR2 SQIVND come from the germline V gene (reference sequence). CDR3 length: 13 residues. The V end was cut by 6 bases, the J end by 3 bases, with 10 bases between. The CDR3 DNA sequence: TGTGCCAGTAGGTTACAGGGAACAGATACGCAGTATTTT. This sequence encodes CASRLQGTDTQYF.

This clonotype was seen at least ten times. The chain joins TRBV27 to TRBJ1-5; a weak D match, TRBD1 (6 bases). V lost 5 bases to trimming and J lost 4 bases, with 18 bases between them. The CDR3 is 16 amino acids. Germline V gene data show CDR1 as MNHEY and CDR2 as SMNVEV (reference sequence). CDR3 amino acids: CASSQRFGQTNQPQHF. In DNA, the CDR3 is TGTGCCAGCAGTCAAAGGTTTGGACAGACAAATCAGCCCCAGCATTTT.

This clonotype was seen ten or more times. The V and J genes are TRBV2 and TRBJ2-5; 7 bases agree with TRBD2. Germline loops: CDR1 SNHLY, CDR2 FYNNEI. Germline trimming cut 6 bases from V and 4 bases from J; bases unmatched to any gene: 8. There are 14 residues in the CDR3. CDR3 DNA sequence: TGTGCCAGCAGCCCCTCGGCGGGAGTAGAGACCCAGTACTTC. Translation: CASSPSAGVETQYF.

This clonotype was recorded many times. CDR3 in amino acids: CASSGPGGEQYF. In DNA form, the CDR3 reads TGTGCCAGCAGCGGACCCGGGGGCGAGCAGTACTTC. This rearrangement joins TRBV6-2 or TRBV6-3 to TRBJ2-7; D perhaps matches TRBD2 (6 bases). The germline CDR1 and CDR2 sequences are MNHEY and SVGEGT. The CDR3 is 12 amino acids. Trimming shortened V by 6 bases and J by 6 bases, and 12 bases separated the two germline ends.

This clonotype was seen ten or more times. This rearrangement joins TRBV7-9 to TRBJ2-1; 10 nucleotides match TRBD2. With 5 bases clipped from V and 0 bases from J, the junction kept 10 bases outside the gene matches. CDR1 SEHNR and CDR2 FQNEAQ come from the germline V gene (reference sequence). The CDR3 loop spans 18 amino acids. In DNA form, the CDR3 reads TGTGCCAGCAGCCCCGGGGGTAGCGGGAGGAGCTCCTACAATGAGCAGTTCTTC. Amino acids: CASSPGGSGRSSYNEQFF.

In its sample, this clonotype was seen many times. J is TRBJ2-7 and V is TRBV20-1, with TRBD2 matching over 11 bases. This CDR3 contains 15 residues. Germline lookup yields CDR1 DFQATT and CDR2 SNEGSKA (reference sequence). V lost 3 bases and J lost 2; bases outside the gene matches: 6. CDR3: CSASTSGRGTYEQYF. CDR3 sequence (DNA): TGCAGTGCTAGTACTAGCGGGAGAGGAACCTACGAGCAGTACTTC.

This clonotype occurred many times. This rearrangement joins TRBV7-2 to TRBJ2-7; 8 positions match TRBD2. Trimming took 1 base from V and 7 from J; bases not matched to a gene: 12. The CDR3 sequence is 16 residues long. CDR1 and CDR2 (germline): SGHTA, FQGNSA. The CDR3 loop reads CASSLVLSSGKGEQYF. The CDR3 DNA reads TGTGCCAGCAGCTTAGTCCTGAGTAGCGGGAAGGGAGAGCAGTACTTC.

At least ten counts were recorded for this clonotype. This rearrangement joins TRBV7-9 to TRBJ2-6, with 7 bases aligning to TRBD1. CDR3 length equals 16 residues. J lost 5 bases, V lost 5 bases, and 9 bases had no gene match. Per the germline V gene, CDR1 is SEHNR and CDR2 is FQNEAQ (reference sequence). CDR3 coding DNA: TGTGCCAGCAGCGCCTCGACAGGGTTAAGGGCCAACGTCCTGACTTTC. Its translation is CASSASTGLRANVLTF.

This clonotype has ten or more counts. CDR3 in DNA: TGTGCCAGCAGCCCGGGACAGGGAAGTGCTGGGGCCAACGTCCTGACTTTC. Residues: CASSPGQGSAGANVLTF. This chain links TRBV7-8 with TRBJ2-6, with TRBD1 matching over 9 bases. The CDR3 has 17 amino acids. Germline V lookup: CDR1 SGHVS, CDR2 FQNEAQ. V lost 5 bases and J lost 2; bases outside the gene matches: 7.